This TCR beta chain was identified during a study of blood T cell repertoires in COVID-19. At the level of the study: Sites across the United States, Italy and Spain contributed samples from acute and convalescent COVID-19. PBMCs, B-cell-depleted T cells, or T cells were the source of the cDNA or gDNA that made up the material.

The authors' processing: The assay estimated nucleated cells by amplifying reference gene primers. Profiled with immunoSEQ multiplex PCR; TCRdb holds only in-frame clones, not every one. V, J and clone size are those of that table, while D and trimming were read from the DNA. The sample lists more than 85,000 clones; 84% were seen once. The CDR3 spans 18 residues. Germline-derived CDR1 and CDR2 are KGHDR and SFDVKD. Trimming cost V 2 bases and J 7 bases; bases outside gene matches: 16. Sequences were obtained from peripheral blood. This sequence was found in a woman over 75 with active or convalescent COVID-19. V usage is TRBV24-1 and J usage is TRBJ2-3, with 8 bases identical to TRBD2. DNA for the CDR3: TGTGCCACCAGTGATTATGTCTCCAGCGGGGGCCTCCTAAATACGCAGTATTTT. This translates into CATSDYVSSGGLLNTQYF.